These T cell receptor beta chains were read from a single sample in a study of spatial heterogeneity in lung cancer. TCRdb fed the 5' RACE reads into MiXCR, producing one record per CDR3 protein. The repertoire consists of fewer than 60,000 distinct CDR3 sequences, with around 6.7% occurring once and the leading ten covering less than 45%. The sequencing used PBMCs, collected at follow-up. These receptors were collected from a female donor with early-stage non-small cell lung cancer. The CDR3 runs from the conserved cysteine through the conserved F or W. A D gene is named only where the DNA matches it firmly.

CDR3 protein: CSARRPGQGRAKNIQYF
J gene: TRBJ2-4
D gene: TRBD1
V gene: TRBV20-1

CDR3 protein: CSAKGGLLANYGYTF
J gene: TRBJ1-2
D gene: .
V gene: TRBV20-1

CDR3 protein: CASSEDRANYGYTF
J gene: TRBJ1-2
D gene: .
V gene: TRBV2

CDR3 protein: CASSIDSGQETQYF
J gene: TRBJ2-5
D gene: .
V gene: TRBV5-4

CDR3 protein: CASSFGGGQNTQYF
J gene: TRBJ2-3
D gene: .
V gene: TRBV12-3/TRBV12-4

CDR3 protein: CASGLVRDGSVADTQYF
J gene: TRBJ2-3
D gene: .
V gene: TRBV12-5

CDR3 protein: CASSPNPGLGSETQYF
J gene: TRBJ2-5
D gene: .
V gene: TRBV7-2

CDR3 protein: CSATGGYEQYF
J gene: TRBJ2-7
D gene: TRBD2
V gene: TRBV20-1

CDR3 protein: CAISDNAGGPREQYF
J gene: TRBJ2-7
D gene: TRBD2
V gene: TRBV10-3

CDR3 protein: CAISNRTGDTIYF
J gene: TRBJ1-3
D gene: .
V gene: TRBV10-3

CDR3 protein: CATSSGGWYERDTGELFF
J gene: TRBJ2-2
D gene: TRBD2
V gene: TRBV24-1

CDR3 protein: CASSFDRDQNTGELFF
J gene: TRBJ2-2
D gene: .
V gene: TRBV4-2

CDR3 protein: CASSLETSGNTQYF
J gene: TRBJ2-3
D gene: .
V gene: TRBV5-1

CDR3 protein: CSGWTGTNYGYTF
J gene: TRBJ1-2
D gene: TRBD1
V gene: TRBV20-1

CDR3 protein: CASSQRRTGTGEANEKLFF
J gene: TRBJ1-4
D gene: .
V gene: TRBV14

CDR3 protein: CASSEYVGNEQYF
J gene: TRBJ2-7
D gene: .
V gene: TRBV25-1

CDR3 protein: CASSLGLRGRETQYF
J gene: TRBJ2-5
D gene: .
V gene: TRBV5-1

CDR3 protein: CATSEVDREQFF
J gene: TRBJ2-1
D gene: .
V gene: TRBV24-1

CDR3 protein: CASSIGAKNAYEQYF
J gene: TRBJ2-7
D gene: .
V gene: TRBV5-4

CDR3 protein: CSARTGTDEKLFF
J gene: TRBJ1-4
D gene: .
V gene: TRBV20-1

CDR3 protein: CASSQVGRGPEAFF
J gene: TRBJ1-1
D gene: .
V gene: TRBV3-1

CDR3 protein: CASSSRMGTEAFF
J gene: TRBJ1-1
D gene: .
V gene: TRBV7-2

CDR3 protein: CSASGQGRNQPQHF
J gene: TRBJ1-5
D gene: TRBD1
V gene: TRBV20-1

CDR3 protein: CASSDREKGNQPQHF
J gene: TRBJ1-5
D gene: .
V gene: TRBV6-1

CDR3 protein: CASSFDSHEKLFF
J gene: TRBJ1-4
D gene: .
V gene: TRBV7-7

CDR3 protein: CNPSTGELFF
J gene: TRBJ2-2
D gene: .
V gene: TRBV20-1

CDR3 protein: CSARVERTSDYNEQFF
J gene: TRBJ2-1
D gene: TRBD2
V gene: TRBV20-1

CDR3 protein: CASTRTGLTDTQYF
J gene: TRBJ2-3
D gene: TRBD1
V gene: TRBV12-3/TRBV12-4

CDR3 protein: CASSLEPGGMGQPQHF
J gene: TRBJ1-5
D gene: TRBD1
V gene: TRBV5-1

CDR3 protein: CASSVGTAGMNTEAFF
J gene: TRBJ1-1
D gene: .
V gene: TRBV9

CDR3 protein: CASSQGVYYGYTF
J gene: TRBJ1-2
D gene: .
V gene: TRBV3-1

CDR3 protein: CASSRQRTPDTQYF
J gene: TRBJ2-3
D gene: .
V gene: TRBV2

CDR3 protein: CASSRPGLEVGEQYF
J gene: TRBJ2-7
D gene: .
V gene: TRBV7-9

CDR3 protein: CASEDRDKETQYF
J gene: TRBJ2-5
D gene: TRBD1
V gene: TRBV6-1

CDR3 protein: CASSLMLAGGQNIQYF
J gene: TRBJ2-4
D gene: TRBD2
V gene: TRBV5-1

CDR3 protein: CASSQLGEPQHF
J gene: TRBJ1-5
D gene: .
V gene: TRBV3-1

CDR3 protein: CASKKEDSGGRAFF
J gene: TRBJ1-1
D gene: .
V gene: TRBV7-9